One and the same sample provided the 31 T cell receptor beta chains below, sequenced in a study of post-analysis software for immune sequencing data. Carried by the TCR beta cDNA libraries were unique molecular identifiers. One entry per CDR3 protein, called by TCRdb with MiXCR from the PCR reads. The repertoire holds hundreds of thousands of distinct CDR3 sequences, with under 55% as singletons. No antigen is known for these receptors. General observations from the study: A few TRBV segments appeared more often in patients than in controls, and TRBV5-6, TRBV5-1 and TRBV20-1 were among these.

Sequences were obtained from blood. The receptor set was obtained from a girl between 5 and 17 years old with multiple sclerosis.

This clonotype was detected a few times. The chain is built from TRBV5-4 and TRBJ2-4; tentative D call: TRBD2 (5 bases). CDR3 length equals 14 residues. V lost 0 bases to trimming and J lost 7 bases, with 11 bases between them. Germline V gives CDR1 SGHNT, CDR2 YYREEE (reference sequence). CDR3 in DNA: TGTGCCAGCAGCTTGGAACTAGATTCGAACATTCAGTACTTC. It specifies CASSLELDSNIQYF.

The DNA of the CDR3 is TGTGCCAGCAGTGACCTCGGGAGGCACAACAATGAGCAGTTCTTC. Translated: CASSDLGRHNNEQFF. The chain couples TRBV2 to TRBJ2-1, with 7 bases that match TRBD2. Germline V gene sequence: CDR1 SNHLY, CDR2 FYNNEI. The CDR3 has 15 residues. J lost 5 bases, V lost 3 bases, and 7 bases had no gene match.

This sequence joins TRBV7-9 and TRBJ2-5, with D perhaps matching TRBD2 (6 bases). This CDR3 has 15 residues. Germline V gene data show CDR1 as SEHNR and CDR2 as FQNEAQ (reference sequence). V shed 5 bases and J shed 2 bases, with 15 bases lying between them. The CDR3 spells CASSPPGLLQETQYF. In DNA, the CDR3 is TGTGCCAGCAGCCCGCCCGGACTACTTCAAGAGACCCAGTACTTC.

CDR3 sequence: CSARVRGPGNQPQHF. CDR3 DNA sequence: TGCAGTGCTAGAGTGAGGGGCCCGGGCAATCAGCCCCAGCATTTT. This chain joins TRBV20-1 and TRBJ1-5, with a possible D match to TRBD1 (5 bases). V was shortened by 1 base and J by 2 bases, with 12 bases between the two germline ends. The CDR3 contains 15 residues. The V gene's germline CDR1 is DFQATT and CDR2 SNEGSKA (reference sequence).

As regards this clonotype: One end of the junction varies from germline; a read error may be responsible. The V call is TRBV5-1, the J call TRBJ2-1; no definite D call. CDR1 is SGHRS, CDR2 YFSETQ, per germline. This CDR3 is built from 12 residues. The CDR3 here is CAGSLFEDEQFF. CDR3 in DNA: TGCGCCGGCAGCTTATTTGAGGATGAGCAGTTCTTC.

This chain connects TRBV29-1 to TRBJ2-7, with 10 bases fitting TRBD2. J was trimmed by 4 bases and V by 4 bases; bases with no gene match: 10. The germline gives CDR1 SQVTM, CDR2 ANQGSEA. CDR3 length equals 15 residues. The CDR3, as DNA: TGCAGCGTTGGTCAATCTCCTAGCGGGAGATACGAGCAGTACTTC. It encodes CSVGQSPSGRYEQYF.

The V gene is TRBV7-2, the J gene TRBJ2-1; D is perhaps TRBD1 (6 bases). From germline, CDR1 is SGHTA and CDR2 FQGNSA. The CDR3 has 16 amino acids. Trimming took off 6 bases at V and 8 bases at J, with 23 bases between the two ends. Here the CDR3 reads CASSPIQGTSPYEQFF. CDR3 bases: TGTGCCAGCAGTCCAATACAGGGCACCAGTCCCTATGAGCAGTTCTTC.

Concerning this clonotype itself: One end of the junction fails to match germline, which may point to a read error. The V and J genes are TRBV5-1 and TRBJ2-1, with a weak D call TRBD1 (6 bases). Germline V gives CDR1 SGHRS, CDR2 YFSETQ. The CDR3 has 16 residues. DNA for the CDR3: TGCGCCAGCTCCAGTCGAGGTCAGGGGTCTTACAATGGGCAGTTCTTC. It codes for CASSSRGQGSYNGQFF.

This chain uses TRBV4-3 with TRBJ2-3, with 9 bases aligning to TRBD2. The V segment lost 0 bases and the J segment 0 bases; nucleotides outside the gene matches: 13. The germline CDR1 and CDR2 sequences are LGHNA and YSLEER. This CDR3 has 20 amino acids. This CDR3 is CASSQDLGLAGRTSTDTQYF. CDR3 sequence (DNA): TGCGCCAGCAGCCAAGATTTAGGGCTAGCGGGGAGGACTAGCACAGATACGCAGTATTTT.

V usage is TRBV6-4 and J usage is TRBJ2-5, with D possibly matching TRBD2 (7 bases). CDR3 length: 16 amino acids. Germline V gene data show CDR1 as MRHNA and CDR2 as SNTAGT. V was shortened by 3 bases and J by 2 bases, with 16 bases between the two germline ends. This CDR3 is CASSDHWRGRQETQYF. In DNA form, the CDR3 reads TGTGCCAGCAGTGATCATTGGCGGGGGCGGCAAGAGACCCAGTACTTC.

This clonotype has a handful of counts. This rearrangement joins TRBV20-1 to TRBJ2-7; D remains unclear. Between the trimmed V and J ends, which lost 0 bases and 3 bases, there was a span of 9 bases. Germline CDR1 and CDR2: DFQATT and SNEGSKA (reference sequence). The CDR3 extends over 13 amino acids. The CDR3 sequence: CSARDRTLYEQYF. The CDR3 coding sequence is TGCAGTGCTAGAGATAGGACCCTCTACGAGCAGTACTTC.

The V call is TRBV29-1, the J call TRBJ2-3; D is perhaps TRBD2 (6 bases). The V and J ends lost 6 bases and 1 base respectively, with 23 bases between them. The CDR3 length is 17 residues. Germline CDR1 SQVTM, CDR2 ANQGSEA. The chain's CDR3 is CSVAGRTRPAGTDTQYF. The DNA for the CDR3 is TGCAGCGTCGCGGGACGGACTCGACCAGCAGGCACAGATACGCAGTATTTT.

The V gene is TRBV7-9, the J gene TRBJ2-5; D uncertain. Gene TRBJ2-7 matches the end of the DNA better, so the J call may be wrong. The V gene's germline CDR1 is SEHNR and CDR2 FQNEAQ (reference sequence). This CDR3 spans 14 amino acids. The CDR3 loop is CASSLSQVHYEQYF. In DNA, the CDR3 is TGTGCCAGCAGCTTATCGCAGGTGCACTACGAGCAGTACTTC.

The chain is built from TRBV12-3 or TRBV12-4 and TRBJ2-1, with 8 bases matching TRBD2. The CDR3 extends over 14 amino acids. V lost 6 bases and J lost 3; bases outside the gene matches: 4. CDR3 loop: CASRSGGSYNEQFF. CDR3 sequence (DNA): TGTGCCAGCAGGAGCGGGGGAAGCTACAATGAGCAGTTCTTC.

The rearrangement uses TRBV6-2 or TRBV6-3 and TRBJ2-7; 10 positions agree with TRBD2. Germline CDR1 reads MNHEY; CDR2 reads SVGEGT. The CDR3 is made up of 18 amino acids. V trimming: 0 bases; J trimming: 2 bases; junction bases outside the gene matches: 10. Here the CDR3 DNA reads TGTGCCAGCAGTTACTCACCTCTTACAGGGACTAGCGCCTACGAGCAGTACTTC. Its translation is CASSYSPLTGTSAYEQYF.

The V gene is TRBV27, the J gene TRBJ1-2; perhaps TRBD1 as D (5 bases). The V and J ends lost 3 bases and 4 bases respectively, with 9 bases between them. CDR3 length: 13 residues. Germline CDR1 and CDR2: MNHEY and SMNVEV (reference sequence). CDR3 sequence reads: CASSFGGAYGYTF. For the CDR3, the DNA is TGTGCCAGCAGTTTCGGGGGAGCCTATGGCTACACCTTC.

This sequence joins TRBV29-1 and TRBJ2-1, with 7 bases that match TRBD2. The ends lost 6 bases at V and 5 bases at J; junction bases unmatched: 13. In germline, CDR1 is SQVTM, CDR2 ANQGSEA. This CDR3 is built from 15 residues. The CDR3 sequence is CSVGSLAESNNEQFF. CDR3 DNA sequence: TGCAGCGTGGGCAGCCTAGCGGAGAGTAACAATGAGCAGTTCTTC.

The rearrangement links TRBV6-4 to TRBJ2-1; D is perhaps TRBD1 (6 bases). CDR1 and CDR2 from the germline V gene are MRHNA and SNTAGT. Between the trimmed V and J ends, which lost 5 bases and 0 bases, there was a span of 14 bases. This CDR3 is 16 amino acids long. The CDR3 loop is CASSSLGGVSYNEQFF. CDR3 coding DNA: TGTGCCAGCAGTTCCTTAGGGGGAGTCTCCTACAATGAGCAGTTCTTC.

This chain links TRBV5-1 with TRBJ2-1, with D possibly TRBD2 on 6 matching bases. V was trimmed by 1 base and J by 8 bases, leaving 13 bases between them. Germline lookup yields CDR1 SGHRS and CDR2 YFSETQ. The CDR3 contains 14 residues. Here the CDR3 reads CASSLRGKGDEQFF. DNA for the CDR3: TGCGCCAGCAGCTTGCGCGGGAAAGGAGATGAGCAGTTCTTC. The entire variable domain, with the rest obtained from reference TRBV5-1 and TRBJ2-1, is as follows: KAGVTQTPRYLIKTRGQQVTLSCSPISGHRSVSWYQQTPGQGLQFLFEYFSETQRNKGNFPGRFSGRQFSNSRSEMNVSTLELGDSALYLCASSLRGKGDEQFFGPGTRLTVL.

The V call is TRBV20-1, the J call TRBJ1-5; a possible D gene is TRBD1 (6 bases). V was shortened by 3 bases and J by 5 bases, with 23 bases between the two germline ends. The CDR3 is 17 amino acids. The V gene's germline CDR1 is DFQATT and CDR2 SNEGSKA (reference sequence). CDR3 region: CSASHGGAGEVYQPQHF. The CDR3 DNA is TGCAGTGCTAGTCACGGGGGGGCAGGGGAGGTTTATCAGCCCCAGCATTTT.

This clonotype occurred a few times. A junction boundary mismatches the germline segment, possibly from a read error. The rearrangement joins TRBV7-2 to TRBJ1-2; TRBD1 matches 7 bases. The CDR3 totals 15 residues. Germline V lookup: CDR1 SGHTA, CDR2 FQGNSA. The CDR3 loop reads CASSLAPGDSYGYTF. DNA for the CDR3: TGTGCCAGCAGCTTAGCCCCAGGGGACAGCTATGGTTACACCTTC.

This clonotype was seen more than once but under ten times. The gene calls are TRBV29-1 and TRBJ2-3; either TRBD1 or TRBD2 may fit D (6 bases each). The CDR3 spans 15 residues. Trimming stripped 3 bases from V and 5 bases from J, with 18 bases between. Germline-derived CDR1 and CDR2 are SQVTM and ANQGSEA. CDR3 protein: CSVDLSGAGEDTQYF. CDR3 DNA sequence: TGCAGCGTTGACCTGTCGGGGGCTGGGGAAGATACGCAGTATTTT.

The chain is built from TRBV20-1 and TRBJ2-1, with a tentative D call TRBD2 (5 bases). Between the trimmed V and J ends, which lost 3 bases and 9 bases, there was a span of 21 bases. The V gene's germline CDR1 is DFQATT and CDR2 SNEGSKA (reference sequence). This CDR3 region has 15 residues. CDR3 in DNA: TGCAGTGCTAGTTATCTAGCCTCCTCTTCGGGTGAGCAGTTCTTC. Residues: CSASYLASSSGEQFF.

The V call is TRBV20-1, the J call TRBJ2-1; D unresolved. The CDR3 is 14 amino acids. Germline V CDR1 and CDR2: DFQATT, SNEGSKA (reference sequence). Between the trimmed V and J ends, which lost 6 bases and 1 base, there was a span of 13 bases. The CDR3 DNA follows: TGCAGTGCCGACGCTACGTCTTCCTACAATGAGCAGTTCTTC. This sequence encodes CSADATSSYNEQFF.

The chain couples TRBV7-2 to TRBJ2-7, with 9 bases lining up with TRBD1. Germline CDR1 SGHTA, CDR2 FQGNSA. The ends lost 2 bases at V and 0 bases at J; junction bases unmatched: 5. This CDR3 spans 16 amino acids. CDR3 in DNA: TGTGCCAGCAGCTTAAGGGGACAGGGAAGCTCCTACGAGCAGTACTTC. It specifies CASSLRGQGSSYEQYF.

The CDR3 spells CASSQDSREQYF. The DNA of the CDR3 is TGTGCCAGCAGCCAAGATAGCCGCGAGCAGTACTTC. V is TRBV3-1 and J is TRBJ2-7, with D hard to call. The CDR3 spans 12 residues. Germline lookup yields CDR1 LGHDT and CDR2 YNNKEL (reference sequence). Trimming took 0 bases from V and 6 from J, leaving 6 bases between them.

The chain is built from TRBV27 and TRBJ1-3; D uncertain. Trimming left V 1 base short and J 4 bases short, with 5 bases between. Germline V CDR1 and CDR2: MNHEY, SMNVEV (reference sequence). The CDR3 runs to 13 residues. The CDR3 region is CASSLWPGNTIYF. CDR3 nucleotide sequence: TGTGCCAGCAGTTTATGGCCCGGAAACACCATATATTTT.

In this sample, this clonotype turned up a few times. The chain recombines TRBV5-1 with TRBJ2-5; D not certain. This CDR3 is 13 amino acids long. The V gene lost 3 bases and the J gene lost 2 bases, with 8 bases spanning the gap. Looked up from germline, CDR1 is SGHRS and CDR2 is YFSETQ. The CDR3: CASSSPFQETQYF. The CDR3 DNA follows: TGCGCCAGCAGCTCGCCATTTCAAGAGACCCAGTACTTC.

This clonotype occurred a few times. The V call is TRBV20-1, the J call TRBJ2-3; 9 positions agree with TRBD2. With V trimmed by 5 bases and J by 3 bases, 6 bases remained unmatched. The length of the CDR3 is 14 residues. Germline CDR1 DFQATT, CDR2 SNEGSKA (reference sequence). In nucleotides, the CDR3 is TGCAGTGCTCCGAGCGGGAGGAAGACAGATACGCAGTATTTT. Encoded protein: CSAPSGRKTDTQYF.

The V gene is TRBV9, the J gene TRBJ2-7, with D maybe TRBD2 (6 bases). Per germline, CDR1 SGDLS and CDR2 YYNGEE. CDR3 length equals 16 residues. V lost 0 bases to trimming and J lost 0 bases, with 13 bases between them. CDR3 nucleotide sequence: TGTGCCAGCAGCGTAGGGCTAGCGACACTCTCCTACGAGCAGTACTTC. Residues: CASSVGLATLSYEQYF. Based on the CDR3 plus reference TRBV9 and TRBJ2-7, the full variable domain is DSGVTQTPKHLITATGQRVTLRCSPRSGDLSVYWYQQSLDQGLQFLIQYYNGEERAKGNILERFSAQQFPDLHSELNLSSLELGDSALYFCASSVGLATLSYEQYFGPGTRLTVT.

The J gene is TRBJ2-1, the V gene TRBV20-1; tentative D call: TRBD1 (6 bases). The germline V and J ends were trimmed by 3 bases and 5 bases, with 14 bases remaining between them. CDR1 DFQATT and CDR2 SNEGSKA come from the germline V gene (reference sequence). This CDR3 region has 14 residues. The CDR3 is CSASNRDSHNEQFF. CDR3 DNA: TGCAGTGCTAGCAACAGGGATTCCCACAATGAGCAGTTCTTC.